The sequence of this T cell receptor beta chain was determined in a study of Graves' ophthalmopathy and Graves' hyperthyroidism (dated by TCRdb to between 2018 and 2020). Looking at the study overall: Peripheral blood was collected at initial diagnosis, prior to any treatment. Following sample collection, hyperthyroidism patients were given methimazole at a starting dose of 30 mg daily, and ophthalmopathy patients were given high-dose intravenous methylprednisolone. To explore V-J signatures that separate ophthalmopathy from hyperthyroidism, a discovery set of about a hundred patients was enrolled, consisting of 40 to 45 with ophthalmopathy and roughly 60 with stable hyperthyroidism. The roughly 100 discovery patients were randomly divided into training and test sets at a 7:3 ratio. TCR beta repertoire signatures were used to distinguish Graves' ophthalmopathy from Graves' hyperthyroidism and to predict progression to ophthalmopathy. In more than five hyperthyroidism patients, the T-cell repertoires found in thyroid tissue were compared with those found in blood. In total, over 130 blood samples were TCR-sequenced: roughly 45 ophthalmopathy, roughly 80 hyperthyroidism and some 17 hyperthyroidism-to-ophthalmopathy patients. The independent validation cohort included 18 to 20 hyperthyroidism patients plus 17 patients who later progressed from hyperthyroidism to ophthalmopathy. Points the paper makes about the study in general: The 13-signature model separated ophthalmopathy from stable hyperthyroidism with roughly 88% sensitivity and around 81% specificity in cross-validation, and 80%/75% in the test set. Most expanded thyroid clonotypes with a frequency above 0.001 also appeared in blood, which suggests that blood repertoires may reflect the immune response in the thyroid. No statistical method was used to predetermine the sample size, and group allocation was not hidden from the investigators. In validation, the model predicted ophthalmopathy progression with about 71% sensitivity and approximately 75% specificity; eleven to twelve predicted patients were CT-confirmed with GO in a median of about 7.1 months.

For repertoire sequencing, the TCR beta CDR3 regions were amplified from RNA transcripts. The first round was an RT-PCR using HTBI primers with the Qiagen OneStep RT-PCR kit, and this first round was followed by a second-round multiplex PCR, then size selection and purification. Libraries were sequenced on an Illumina HiSeq2000 using paired-end 100 bp reads. On the authors' methods: SOAPnuke was used for read processing, and reads with adapters, uncalled bases, a mean Phred below 15, or no exact constant-primer or identifier match were discarded. High-quality paired reads were merged with COPE v1.2.5. Each unique nucleotide sequence was defined as a clonotype, and clonotypes were aligned to IMGT TRB V, D and J references with MiTCR v1.1. Analysis was restricted to V-J combinations with a frequency above 0.0001, which covered about 99% of repertoires. For each V-J combination, a TCR clonal expansion and chaos score was defined as F50 clonal expansion divided by the chaos observed in the TCRdist matrix. Welch's t-statistics and random forest were used to reduce features to over ten V-J combinations, which were fed into a naive Bayes classifier. The Morisita-Horn index was used to measure how similar the thyroid and blood repertoires were. TCRdb trimmed the raw reads at Q25, called clones with MiXCR and kept productive beta chains. Entries that share a CDR3 protein sequence are merged under the most common genes and DNA. The V and J calls, along with clone size, are taken from TCRdb and not from the paper's own processing. For this sample there are a few hundred thousand distinct CDR3 sequences; approximately 15% appear just once. The leading ten clones occupy approximately 7% of the sample.

This clonotype was observed at least ten times. There is no known antigen for this receptor. The record has no base qualities; no much larger clone is one base away. The cysteine opens and the phenylalanine closes a CDR3 of 13 amino acids. The only DNA kept is the CDR3, 39 bases in frame from the first base. V gives up 2 bases and J gives up 3 bases, and the segment between their germline ends measures 7 bases. The germline V gene provides CDR1 SNHLY and CDR2 FYNNEI. Hyperthyroidism was defined as stable when no progression to ophthalmopathy occurred within 18 months of follow-up. Hyperthyroidism patients were newly diagnosed, with disease duration under 2 months, and aged 18 to 65 years. Patients with other autoimmune diseases, uncontrolled infections, pregnancy or lactation were excluded from the study. Diagnosis was based on clinical symptoms, serum thyroxine, TRAb, thyroid ultrasound and orbital computed tomography. Ficoll-Paque density gradient centrifugation was used to isolate PBMCs from 10 ml of fresh peripheral blood. Total RNA was extracted with Trizol reagent and quality-checked on an Agilent 2100 Bioanalyzer.

Sequenced sample: peripheral blood. The source of this sequence is a woman younger than 35 with stable Graves' hyperthyroidism. Donor details come from another sample of the same person, matched by shared clones. The chain is encoded by TRBV2 joined to TRBJ1-1, with no confident D gene call. The nucleotide sequence reads as follows: TGTGCCAGCAGTGAACAGACCTACACTGAAGCTTTCTTT. Protein translation: CASSEQTYTEAFF.